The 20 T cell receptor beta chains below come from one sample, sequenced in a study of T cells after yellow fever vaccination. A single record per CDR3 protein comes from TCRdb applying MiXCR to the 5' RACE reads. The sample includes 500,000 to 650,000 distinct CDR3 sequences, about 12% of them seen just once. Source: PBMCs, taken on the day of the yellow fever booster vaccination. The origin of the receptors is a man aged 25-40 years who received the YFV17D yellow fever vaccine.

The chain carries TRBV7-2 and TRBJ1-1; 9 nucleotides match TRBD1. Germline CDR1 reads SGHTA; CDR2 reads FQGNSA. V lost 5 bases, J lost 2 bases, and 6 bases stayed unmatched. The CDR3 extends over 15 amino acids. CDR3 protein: CASSRQGVGNTEAFF. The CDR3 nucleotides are TGTGCCAGCAGCAGACAGGGGGTAGGAAACACTGAAGCTTTCTTT.

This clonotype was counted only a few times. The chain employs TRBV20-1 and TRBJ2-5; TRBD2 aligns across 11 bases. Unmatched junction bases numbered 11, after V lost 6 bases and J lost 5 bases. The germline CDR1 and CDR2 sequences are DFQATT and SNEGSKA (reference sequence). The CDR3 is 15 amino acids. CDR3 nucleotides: TGCAGTGCGGAGGACCCTAGCGGGAGGATGGAGACCCAGTACTTC. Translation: CSAEDPSGRMETQYF.

The CDR3 region is CSVEKEDSSTDTQYF. In DNA form, the CDR3 reads TGCAGCGTTGAAAAGGAGGACAGTAGCACAGATACGCAGTATTTT. The V call is TRBV29-1, the J call TRBJ2-3; maybe TRBD1 (6 bases). From germline, CDR1 is SQVTM and CDR2 ANQGSEA. V gave up 2 bases and J gave up 0 bases, with 12 bases separating them. The CDR3 runs 15 residues.

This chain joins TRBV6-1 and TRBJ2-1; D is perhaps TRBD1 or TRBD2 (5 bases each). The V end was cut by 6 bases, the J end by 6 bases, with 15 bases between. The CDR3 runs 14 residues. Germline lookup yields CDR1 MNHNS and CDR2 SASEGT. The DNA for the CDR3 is TGTGCCAGCAGCCCCGGGACCCCAACCAATGAGCAGTTCTTC. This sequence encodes CASSPGTPTNEQFF.

The CDR3 region has the DNA TGTGCCAGCAGTTCGGCGATCCCCACAGGGGTCGAGACCCAGTACTTC. The encoded protein is CASSSAIPTGVETQYF. V and J are TRBV28 and TRBJ2-5, with 7 nucleotides matching TRBD1. The CDR3 covers 16 residues. Trimming removed 4 bases from V and 5 bases from J; junction bases left unmatched: 13. Germline V lookup: CDR1 MDHEN, CDR2 SYDVKM.

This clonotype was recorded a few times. The CDR3 bases are TGCAGCGTAGGGGACCCTAGCACAGATACGCAGTATTTT. This sequence encodes CSVGDPSTDTQYF. V and J are TRBV29-1 and TRBJ2-3, with D perhaps matching TRBD1 or TRBD2 (5 bases each). From germline, CDR1 is SQVTM and CDR2 ANQGSEA. Trimming removed 6 bases at V and 0 bases at J, with 10 bases between. There are 13 residues in the CDR3.

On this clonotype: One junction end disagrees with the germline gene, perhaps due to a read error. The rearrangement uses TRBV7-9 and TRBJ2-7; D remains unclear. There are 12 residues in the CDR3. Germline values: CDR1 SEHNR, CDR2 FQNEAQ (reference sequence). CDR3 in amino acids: CASSLGLYEQHF. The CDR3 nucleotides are TGTGCCAGCAGCTTGGGCCTCTACGAGCAGCACTTC.

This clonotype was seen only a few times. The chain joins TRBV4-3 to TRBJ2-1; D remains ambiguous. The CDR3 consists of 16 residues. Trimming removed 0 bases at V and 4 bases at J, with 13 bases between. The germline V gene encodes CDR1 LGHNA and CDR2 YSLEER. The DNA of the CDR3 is TGCGCCAGCAGCCAAGAGTGGGTAAAGAATTACAATGAGCAGTTCTTC. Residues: CASSQEWVKNYNEQFF.

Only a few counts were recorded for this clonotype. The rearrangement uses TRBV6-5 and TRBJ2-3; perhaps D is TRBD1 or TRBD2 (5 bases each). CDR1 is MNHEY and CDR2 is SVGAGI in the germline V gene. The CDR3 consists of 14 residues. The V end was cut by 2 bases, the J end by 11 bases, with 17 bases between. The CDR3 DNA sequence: TGTGCCAGCAGTTACAGAACCGGGACCCTAAAGCAGTATTTT. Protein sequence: CASSYRTGTLKQYF.

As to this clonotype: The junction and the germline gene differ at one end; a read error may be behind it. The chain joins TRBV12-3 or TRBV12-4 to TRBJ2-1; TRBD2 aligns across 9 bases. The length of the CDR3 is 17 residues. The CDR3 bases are TGTGCCAGCAGTTTCTTCTCTAGCGGGATTCTCGGGAATGAGCCGTTCTTC. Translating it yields CASSFFSSGILGNEPFF.

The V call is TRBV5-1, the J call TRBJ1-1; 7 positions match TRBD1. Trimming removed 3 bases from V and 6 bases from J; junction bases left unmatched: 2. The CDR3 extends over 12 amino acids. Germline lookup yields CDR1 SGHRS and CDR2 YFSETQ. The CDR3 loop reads CASSSGGPEAFF. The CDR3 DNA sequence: TGCGCCAGCAGCTCAGGGGGGCCTGAAGCTTTCTTT.

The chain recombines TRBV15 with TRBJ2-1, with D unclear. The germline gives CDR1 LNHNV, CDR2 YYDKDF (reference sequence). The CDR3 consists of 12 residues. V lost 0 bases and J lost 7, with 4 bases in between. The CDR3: CATSRDGNEQFF. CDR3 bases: TGTGCCACCAGCAGAGACGGGAATGAGCAGTTCTTC.

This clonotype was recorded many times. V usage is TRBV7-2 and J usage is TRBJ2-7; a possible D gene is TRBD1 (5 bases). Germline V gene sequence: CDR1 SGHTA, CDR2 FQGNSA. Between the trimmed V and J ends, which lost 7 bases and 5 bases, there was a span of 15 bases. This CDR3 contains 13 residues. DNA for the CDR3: TGTGCCAGCATCCGAGACAGTTCAAACGAGCAGTACTTC. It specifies CASIRDSSNEQYF.

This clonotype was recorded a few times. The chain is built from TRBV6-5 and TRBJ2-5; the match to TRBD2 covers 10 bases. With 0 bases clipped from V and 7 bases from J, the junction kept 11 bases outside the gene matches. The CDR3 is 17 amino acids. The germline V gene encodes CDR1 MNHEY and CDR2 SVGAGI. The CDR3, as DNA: TGTGCCAGCAGTTACTCCAAGCGGGAGGGGGTCTCGGGGACCCAGTACTTC. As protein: CASSYSKREGVSGTQYF.

The chain's CDR3 is CASSLNVGRGNQPQHF. As DNA, the CDR3 is TGTGCCAGCAGCTTAAATGTAGGACGGGGAAATCAGCCCCAGCATTTT. The chain has TRBV7-2 and TRBJ1-5, with unresolved D. The germline V and J ends were trimmed by 2 bases and 4 bases, with 15 bases remaining between them. The CDR3 sequence is 16 residues long. The V gene's germline CDR1 is SGHTA and CDR2 FQGNSA.

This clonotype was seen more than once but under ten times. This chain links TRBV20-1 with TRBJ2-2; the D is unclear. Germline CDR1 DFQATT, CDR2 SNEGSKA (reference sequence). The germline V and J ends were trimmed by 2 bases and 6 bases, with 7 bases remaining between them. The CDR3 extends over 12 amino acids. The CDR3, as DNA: TGCAGTGCTAGACCGCTTCCCGGGGAGCTGTTTTTT. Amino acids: CSARPLPGELFF.

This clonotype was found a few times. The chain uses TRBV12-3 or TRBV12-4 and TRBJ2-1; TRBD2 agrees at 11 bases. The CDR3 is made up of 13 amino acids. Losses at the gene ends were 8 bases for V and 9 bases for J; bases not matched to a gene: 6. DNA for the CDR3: TGTGCCAGCGAACCCGGGACTAGCGGTGAGCAGTTCTTC. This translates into CASEPGTSGEQFF.

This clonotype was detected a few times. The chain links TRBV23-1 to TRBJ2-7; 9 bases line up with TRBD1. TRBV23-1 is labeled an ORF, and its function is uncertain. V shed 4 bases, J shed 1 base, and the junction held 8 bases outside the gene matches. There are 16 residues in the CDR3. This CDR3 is CASSRTGTGLSYEQYF. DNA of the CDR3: TGCGCCAGCAGTCGAACCGGGACAGGGCTATCCTACGAGCAGTACTTC.

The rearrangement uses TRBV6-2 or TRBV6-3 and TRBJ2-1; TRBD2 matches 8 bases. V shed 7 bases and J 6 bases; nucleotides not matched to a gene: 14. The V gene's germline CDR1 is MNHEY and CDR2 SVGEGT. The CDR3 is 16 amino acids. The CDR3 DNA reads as TGTGCCAGCACCGAAGCGGGGGTGGGAGGAGTCAATGAGCAGTTCTTC. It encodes CASTEAGVGGVNEQFF.

Here the CDR3 reads CASSLWEGSYEQYF. In DNA, the CDR3 is TGTGCCAGCAGCTTGTGGGAGGGCTCCTACGAGCAGTACTTC. This chain connects TRBV5-4 to TRBJ2-7; 7 bases are shared with TRBD2. Germline CDR1 is SGHNT and CDR2 is YYREEE (reference sequence). The V and J ends lost 1 base and 0 bases, in that order; junction bases with no gene match: 1. The CDR3 covers 14 residues.